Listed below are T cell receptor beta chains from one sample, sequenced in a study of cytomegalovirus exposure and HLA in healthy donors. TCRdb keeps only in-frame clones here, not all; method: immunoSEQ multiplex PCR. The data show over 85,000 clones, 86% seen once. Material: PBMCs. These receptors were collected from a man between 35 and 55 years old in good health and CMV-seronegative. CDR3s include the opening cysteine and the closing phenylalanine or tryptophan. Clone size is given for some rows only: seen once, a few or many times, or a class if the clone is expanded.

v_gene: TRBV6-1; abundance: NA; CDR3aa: CASSPAGDTEAFF
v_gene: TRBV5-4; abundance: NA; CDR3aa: CASSLALAGGQETQYF
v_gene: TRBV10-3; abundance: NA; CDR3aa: CAITDAQVGYTF
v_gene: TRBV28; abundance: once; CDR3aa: CASSTGADSLRGTQYF
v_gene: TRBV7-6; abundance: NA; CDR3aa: CASSQLTGSGNTIYF
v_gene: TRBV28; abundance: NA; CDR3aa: CASSSRAATEAFF
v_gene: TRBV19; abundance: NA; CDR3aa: CASSLGQTNTEAFF
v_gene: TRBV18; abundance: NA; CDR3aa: CASSPRPPPQETQYF
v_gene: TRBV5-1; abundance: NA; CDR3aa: CASRTGVNTEAFF
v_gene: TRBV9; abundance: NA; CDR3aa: CASSVSGATEKLFF
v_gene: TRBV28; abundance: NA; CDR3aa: CASSLEGPFSGNTIYF
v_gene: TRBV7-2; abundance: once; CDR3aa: CASSTTGRPNQPQHF
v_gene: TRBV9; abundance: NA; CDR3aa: CASSRTGDNQPQHF
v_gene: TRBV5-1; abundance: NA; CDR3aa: CASSLVGGAGNEQFF
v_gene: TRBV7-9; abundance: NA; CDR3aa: CASSPDTGTSGTDTQYF
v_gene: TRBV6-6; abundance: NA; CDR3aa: CASSYPRGRTGELFF
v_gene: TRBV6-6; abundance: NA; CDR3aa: CASRRLGYGYTF
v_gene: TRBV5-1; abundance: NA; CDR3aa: CASSLLGTGPDTQYF
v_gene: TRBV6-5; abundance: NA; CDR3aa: CASSYRDIRNSPLHF
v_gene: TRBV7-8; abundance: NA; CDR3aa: CASSPHRDRATEAFF
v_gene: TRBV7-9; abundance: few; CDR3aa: CASSLGLSTDTQYF
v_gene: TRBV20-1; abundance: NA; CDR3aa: CSATYQETQYF
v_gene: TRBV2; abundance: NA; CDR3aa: CASTKDRGLDTQYF
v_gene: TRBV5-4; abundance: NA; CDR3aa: CASSLGGRGHTEAFF
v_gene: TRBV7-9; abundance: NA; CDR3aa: CASSFGGGSTDTQYF
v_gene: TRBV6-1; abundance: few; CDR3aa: CASSERGTGTDTQYF
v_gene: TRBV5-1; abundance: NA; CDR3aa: CASSWRQVLGNEQFF
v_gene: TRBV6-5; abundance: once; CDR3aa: CASRRGGSNQPQHF
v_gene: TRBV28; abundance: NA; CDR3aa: CASSPVRQVNTEAFF
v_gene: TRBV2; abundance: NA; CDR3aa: CASSGRLRVQETQYF
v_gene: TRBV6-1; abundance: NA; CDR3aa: CASSADRNTEAFF
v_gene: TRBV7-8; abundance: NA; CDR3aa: CASSLTGIYEQYF
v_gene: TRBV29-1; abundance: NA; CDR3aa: CSVSLQAGSPLHF
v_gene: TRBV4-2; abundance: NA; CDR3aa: CASSPRTDYYTF
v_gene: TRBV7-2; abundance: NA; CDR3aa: CASTLGHSEAFF
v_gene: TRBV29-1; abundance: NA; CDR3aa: CSVEGRDRSYNEQFF
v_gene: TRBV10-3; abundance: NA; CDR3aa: CAISGGDGRTEAFF
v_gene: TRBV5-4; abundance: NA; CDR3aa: CASNHRGRETQYF
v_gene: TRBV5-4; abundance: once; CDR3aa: CASSARDSKETQYF
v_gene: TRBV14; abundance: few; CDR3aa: CARYNEQYF
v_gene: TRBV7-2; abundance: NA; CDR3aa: CASSSQGADSPLHF
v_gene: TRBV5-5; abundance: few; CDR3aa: CASSLDDSNQPQHF
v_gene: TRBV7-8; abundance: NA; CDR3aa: CASSLVPSGAGGRDTQYF
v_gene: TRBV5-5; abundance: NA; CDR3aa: CASSAGQYSNQPQHF
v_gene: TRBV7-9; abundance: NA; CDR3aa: CASSSTGVGNTIYF